The clone carrying this T cell receptor beta chain was detected only once. Its antigen is not identified. This sample is part of a study of cytomegalovirus exposure and HLA in healthy donors. Whole-study context: One earlier analysis, a look at approximately 180 million T cells, found almost 120 million unique TCR beta sequences.

PCR employed 60 Vbeta and 13 Jbeta primers. TCRdb's copy holds only in-frame clones and misses some; the assay was immunoSEQ multiplex PCR. The sample has 120,000 to 150,000 clones; 68% are singletons. Study-level findings and limits: According to reports, the classifier identified cytomegalovirus status with high specificity and sensitivity. About 87% or about 30% of the time was how often most TCR beta V segments were productive, according to an earlier analysis. In a later analysis, DRB1 alleles had the most associated TCRs; HLA-C alleles the fewest.

This clonotype originated in a man aged 55 to 70 in good health and CMV-seronegative. The material sequenced was PBMCs.

The CDR3 region has the DNA TGTGCCAGTAGTCTAGGGGGAGGGCTTTGGTATGAGCAGTTCTTC. As protein: CASSLGGGLWYEQFF. This chain connects TRBV19 to TRBJ2-1; TRBD2 might be the D (7 bases). The V gene's germline CDR1 is LNHDA and CDR2 SQIVND (reference sequence). V was shortened by 5 bases and J by 8 bases, with 19 bases between the two germline ends. The CDR3 contains 15 residues.